Listed below are T cell receptor beta chains from one sample, sequenced in a study of shared clonotypes between healthy human individuals. Produced via immunoSEQ multiplex PCR; TCRdb's table is partial and in-frame only. Among about 2 million clones, approximately 94% were seen once, and the ten largest hold about 1.1%. Sequenced material: naive CD8+ T cells sorted from blood. These receptors originate from a man aged 18 to 29 in good health. Each CDR3 is given with its conserved first and last residue. Fields, in order: V gene, D gene, J gene, clone size, CDR3 DNA, CDR3 protein. A D gene is named only where the DNA matches it firmly. Only part of the rows carry a size: once, few, many, or a class if the clone is expanded.

TRBV5-1	TRBD1	TRBJ2-7	NA	TGCGCCAGCAGAGGGACAGGAGAGTACGAGCAGTACTTC	CASRGTGEYEQYF
TRBV5-4	TRBD2	TRBJ2-7	NA	TGTGCCAGCAGCTTCGGCGGGGGTTCCGACGAGCAGTACTTC	CASSFGGGSDEQYF
TRBV7-9	NA	TRBJ2-2	NA	TGTGCCAGCACCCTATTGGGGAAAAACACCGGGGAGCTGTTTTTT	CASTLLGKNTGELFF
TRBV7-6	NA	TRBJ2-7	NA	TGTGCCAGCAGCTTAGTACAAAGCACCTACGAGCAGTACTTC	CASSLVQSTYEQYF
TRBV9	NA	TRBJ2-2	NA	TGTGCCAGCAGCCCCCCCTCCGGGACCCCCAGGTGGGCCGGGGAGCTGTTTTTT	CASSPPSGTPRWAGELFF
TRBV9	TRBD1	TRBJ2-7	NA	TGTGCCAGCAGCTCGGGACAGGGGGCCCACGAGCAGTACTTC	CASSSGQGAHEQYF
TRBV7-2	NA	TRBJ2-2	NA	TGTGCCAGCAGCACCTGGACAAGGGCGAACACCGGGGAGCTGTTTTTT	CASSTWTRANTGELFF
TRBV5-1	TRBD1	TRBJ2-2	NA	TGCGCCAGCAGCTGGCACACGGGACAGAGGAACACCGGGGAGCTGTTTTTT	CASSWHTGQRNTGELFF
TRBV9	NA	TRBJ2-3	NA	TGTGCCAGCAGCGTAGGGGGAGGAGATACGCAGTATTTT	CASSVGGGDTQYF
TRBV28	NA	TRBJ2-5	NA	TGTGCCAGCAGCCTCACAGGGTTCCAAGAGACCCAGTACTTC	CASSLTGFQETQYF
TRBV4-1	TRBD2	TRBJ2-3	once	TGCGCCAGCAGCCAAGCCGGACTAGCGGGAGGGGCAGATACGCAGTATTTT	CASSQAGLAGGADTQYF
TRBV11-2	TRBD2	TRBJ2-3	NA	TGTGCCAGCAGCTCCACTAGCGGTTTAACAGATACGCAGTATTTT	CASSSTSGLTDTQYF
TRBV10-3	TRBD2	TRBJ2-3	once	TGTGCCATCACTAGCGGGGAGATCACAGATACGCAGTATTTT	CAITSGEITDTQYF
TRBV7-6	TRBD2	TRBJ2-1	NA	TGTGCCAGCAGCTTAGTGGCGGGAGGCCTAGCTTACAATGAGCAGTTCTTC	CASSLVAGGLAYNEQFF
TRBV27	NA	TRBJ1-5	NA	TGTGCCAGCAGCGCCATAGATAGCAATCAGCCCCAGCATTTT	CASSAIDSNQPQHF
TRBV27	NA	TRBJ1-6	NA	TGTGCCAGCAGTTTGGGCAGGGGCTTGGGTTCACCCCTCCACTTT	CASSLGRGLGSPLHF
TRBV28	NA	TRBJ2-7	NA	TGTGCCAGCAGCCCCGAAAACCTCTGGGAGTACTTC	CASSPENLWEYF
TRBV5-1	TRBD1	TRBJ2-1	NA	TGCGCCAGCAGCTTATCCGGGACAGGTTACAATGAGCAGTTCTTC	CASSLSGTGYNEQFF
TRBV5-1	TRBD1	TRBJ2-7	NA	TGCGCCAGCAGCCCACGGTCCAACGGACAGGGGGCATCCGAGCAGTACTTC	CASSPRSNGQGASEQYF
TRBV2	TRBD2	TRBJ2-3	NA	TGTGCCAGCAGTGGAACTAGCGGGAGTGGCACAGATACGCAGTATTTT	CASSGTSGSGTDTQYF
TRBV7-2	TRBD2	TRBJ2-1	NA	TGTGCCAGCAGCTTACCTCGGGGGGGAGGTGAGCAGTTCTTC	CASSLPRGGGEQFF
TRBV19	TRBD2	TRBJ2-1	NA	TGTGCCAGTAGTATCGTAGCGGGAGGCGATGAGCAGTTCTTC	CASSIVAGGDEQFF
TRBV4-1	NA	TRBJ2-7	NA	TGCGCCAGCAGCCAAGATGCGGGCCGAAGATTCTTCTACGAGCAGTACTTC	CASSQDAGRRFFYEQYF
TRBV5-6	TRBD1	TRBJ2-7	NA	TGTGCCAGCAGCGGGGGACAGGGAGTCAACGAGCAGTACTTC	CASSGGQGVNEQYF
TRBV6-5	NA	TRBJ2-3	NA	TGTGCCAGCAGTTACTCGATGGGGATGGAGACAGATACGCAGTATTTT	CASSYSMGMETDTQYF
TRBV6-5	NA	TRBJ2-1	NA	TGTGCCAGCTTTTCAGTGAGTCATGAGCAGTTCTTC	CASFSVSHEQFF
TRBV2	TRBD2	TRBJ2-7	once	TGTGCCAGCATCCCGCGGGGGTCCTACGAGCAGTACTTC	CASIPRGSYEQYF